This T cell receptor beta chain derives from a study of identical twins (dated by TCRdb to 2016 to 2018). Context from the whole study: TCR alpha and beta repertoires from monozygotic twins, unrelated adults of various ages and cord blood were deep-sequenced to test whether fetal clonotypes persist. Replicate twin experiments were performed at different times using different library preparation protocols to rule out contamination. Summary of the overall study and its limitations: Excess twin sharing in beta out-of-frame sequences was weaker because fewer shared sequences lowered the signal-to-noise ratio. Out-of-frame TCR alpha sequences shared between twins showed an excess of low generation-probability sequences compared with coincidental sharing between unrelated individuals. Invariant T cells such as MAIT and iNKT could partly confound zero-insertion analyses, though diverse VJ usage argued against this for most clonotypes. In monozygotic twins, out-of-frame TCR alpha sharing was systematically underestimated by recombination models, although the models agreed with sharing between unrelated individuals. Fewer insertions were carried by abundant cord blood beta clonotypes, a similar but weaker trend appeared in young adult naive repertoires, and no such trend appeared in memory repertoires. Because the same donors could not be followed over many years, the conclusions depended on cross-sectional statistical analysis.

Every donor was a healthy Caucasian. The twin cohort consisted of three pairs of female monozygotic twins, all aged roughly 18 to 29 years. Using Miltenyi CD45RO+ enrichment and human naive T-cell isolation kits, memory (CD45RO+) and naive T cells were isolated from PBMC. Of note for this clonotype: It has no known antigen specificity. The input lacks base qualities; no much larger clone sits a single base away.

Library preparation was by 5' RACE. TCRdb records Illumina HiSeq 2000 as the sequencer. Template switching introduced a universal primer binding site; the final cDNA contained a unique molecular identifier, enabling accurate counting of TCR cDNA molecules. Specific primers in the conserved constant-segment region were used to synthesize first-strand cDNA for the TCR alpha and beta chains. To control for contamination, each cDNA library was double barcoded with a SMART-Mk sample barcode plus Illumina barcodes. Two successive PCR steps introduced TruSeq adapter sequences along with Illumina sample barcodes. The Illumina HiSeq platform was used with custom primers to sequence TCR alpha and beta cDNA libraries. As for the original processing: Raw reads were processed with MiGEC to extract unique molecular identifiers, and MiXCR was used to determine CDR3 positions. For each individual, recombination models were inferred using an EM algorithm with the repgenHMM and IGoR tools. Shared clonotypes were analyzed with the tcR package in R, and sharing was normalized by the product of cloneset sizes. To study raw recombination free of thymic and clonal selection effects, out-of-frame nonproductive sequences were analyzed. The public sequencing data were trimmed at Q25 with fastp and processed into clonotypes with MiXCR by TCRdb, which kept only in-frame beta chains. Each entry merges the rows of one CDR3 protein and shows their most common DNA and genes. The V and J calls were not made by the authors but by TCRdb's processing. This sample has hundreds of thousands of distinct CDR3 sequences in its table, and under 9% of those were observed once. The biggest ten clones account for 2% to 2.5% of the sample.

CDR1 SGHVS and CDR2 FQNEAQ are derived from the germline V gene. The CDR3 covers 15 residues, taking in both the cysteine and the phenylalanine. Only the CDR3 DNA is retained, 45 bases long and in frame from the first base. V was cut back by 5 bases and J by 7 bases, leaving a gap of 18 bases between them. These same records also appear under a second study, on yellow fever vaccine responses in identical twins. The second paper further reports: The authors reported that the T cell response to vaccination in identical twins appeared partly convergent and partly personalized. Focusing on identical twins, the study followed the T cell clones that responded to the vaccine, and did so with precision.

This receptor was obtained from a woman aged 18-29 years in good health. The sequencing sample was made of memory (CD45RO+) T cells sorted from blood. What the cell subset or site label conveys for this sample: CD45RO+ enriched T cells. Here the chain combines TRBV7-8 and TRBJ2-1; a tentative D call is TRBD1 (5 bases match). The sequenced DNA is TGTGCCAGCAGCGCGGACACTTTTTCCCTGAATGAGCAGTTCTTC. This codes for CASSADTFSLNEQFF.